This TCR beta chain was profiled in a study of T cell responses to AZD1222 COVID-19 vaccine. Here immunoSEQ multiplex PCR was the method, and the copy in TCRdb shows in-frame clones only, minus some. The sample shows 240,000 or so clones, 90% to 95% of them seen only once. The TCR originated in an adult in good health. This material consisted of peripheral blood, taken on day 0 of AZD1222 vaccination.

The CDR3: CASSSRQGVNDGYTF. For the CDR3, the DNA is TGTGCCAGCTCCAGCAGACAGGGGGTGAATGATGGCTACACCTTC. This sequence joins TRBV18 and TRBJ1-2; 9 nucleotides line up with TRBD1. CDR1 and CDR2 (germline): KGHSH, LQKENI. V shed 6 bases, J shed 6 bases, and the junction held 11 bases outside the gene matches. The CDR3 loop spans 15 amino acids.